The 30 T cell receptor beta chains reported below all come from one sample, sequenced in a study of PD-L1 blockade in urothelial cancer. Clones were sequenced by immunoSEQ multiplex PCR, and TCRdb holds only the in-frame ones, with some missing. Of about 2,300 clones in the sample, approximately 40% were seen once. This specimen consisted of tumor tissue, obtained before atezolizumab (anti-PD-L1) treatment. These receptor sequences come from a man in his fifties or sixties with urothelial cancer.

This chain connects TRBV6-8 to TRBJ2-1; D remains ambiguous. The CDR3 is 15 residues long. The germline gives CDR1 MNHGY, CDR2 SAAAGT. In DNA form, the CDR3 reads TGTGGACGAAGGTATGAGACTCCCTTTGGTAGGGAGCAGTTCTTC. Its protein is CGRRYETPFGREQFF.

This clone counts as medium-sized. The V call is TRBV23-1, the J call TRBJ1-1, with TRBD1 matching 7 bases. TRBV23-1 carries the ORF label, with uncertain function. With 6 bases clipped from V and 5 bases from J, the junction kept 9 bases outside the gene matches. The CDR3 runs 14 residues. The CDR3 DNA follows: TGCGCCAGCAGCCAAGATACAGGGGAAACTGAAGCTTTCTTT. This translates into CASSQDTGETEAFF.

The J gene is TRBJ2-2, the V gene TRBV19; D uncertain. Germline V gene sequence: CDR1 LNHDA, CDR2 SQIVND (reference sequence). This CDR3 spans 15 amino acids. Trimming took off 6 bases at V and 2 bases at J, with 13 bases between the two ends. The CDR3 sequence: CASRHHGENTGELFF. As DNA, the CDR3 is TGTGCCAGTAGACACCATGGGGAAAACACCGGGGAGCTGTTTTTT.

The chain links TRBV19 to TRBJ2-1, with 15 bases aligning to TRBD2. The CDR3 contains 18 residues. Unmatched junction bases numbered 6, after V lost 5 bases and J lost 1 base. From germline, CDR1 is LNHDA and CDR2 SQIVND (reference sequence). CDR3 DNA: TGTGCCAGTAGTCCCTGGACTAGCGGGAGGGGGTCCTACAATGAGCAGTTCTTC. Protein: CASSPWTSGRGSYNEQFF.

The DNA for the CDR3 is TGCAGCGTTGACAGGGGGGGTTGGCCCGGGGAGCTGTTTTTT. Translating it yields CSVDRGGWPGELFF. The genes are TRBV29-1 and TRBJ2-2; D tentatively fits TRBD1 or TRBD2 (7 bases each). Trimming took 3 bases from V and 6 from J, leaving 14 bases between them. This CDR3 comprises 14 residues. Germline V CDR1 and CDR2: SQVTM, ANQGSEA.

The J gene is TRBJ2-5, the V gene TRBV15; 7 bases agree with TRBD1. Germline lookup yields CDR1 LNHNV and CDR2 YYDKDF (reference sequence). This CDR3 is built from 15 residues. The trim removed 3 bases at V and 3 bases at J, leaving 7 bases unmatched. The CDR3 DNA reads as TGTGCCACCAGCAGGGCTACAGGGGCGGAAGAGACCCAGTACTTC. Amino acids: CATSRATGAEETQYF. Together with reference TRBV15 and TRBJ2-5, the CDR3 gives the full variable domain: DAMVIQNPRYQVTQFGKPVTLSCSQTLNHNVMYWYQQKSSQAPKLLFHYYDKDFNNEADTPDNFQSRRPNTSFCFLDIRSPGLGDTAMYLCATSRATGAEETQYFGPGTRLLVL.

This chain connects TRBV14 to TRBJ1-6, with D perhaps matching TRBD1 (5 bases). CDR1 is SGHDN and CDR2 is FVKESK in the germline V gene. The CDR3 has 15 amino acids. With 5 bases removed from V and 7 bases from J, the gap between germline ends came to 15 bases. The CDR3 loop reads CASSGSGGPNSPLHF. In DNA, the CDR3 is TGTGCCAGCAGCGGCTCGGGGGGTCCAAATTCACCCCTCCACTTT.

This chain joins TRBV19 and TRBJ1-5; 10 bases fit TRBD1. The CDR3 spans 12 residues. Germline loops: CDR1 LNHDA, CDR2 SQIVND (reference sequence). With V trimmed by 8 bases and J by 5 bases, 0 bases remained unmatched. The CDR3 here is CASGTGDQPQHF. DNA for the CDR3: TGTGCCAGTGGGACAGGGGATCAGCCCCAGCATTTT.

This clone was picked up a small number of times. CDR3 coding DNA: TGTGCCAGCAGTTCGGGACAGGGTTTGTTAAGAAACACCATATATTTT. Residues: CASSSGQGLLRNTIYF. The rearrangement uses TRBV6-8 and TRBJ1-3; 9 bases align to TRBD1. The germline V gene has CDR1 MNHGY and CDR2 SAAAGT. Losses at the gene ends were 4 bases for V and 5 bases for J; bases not matched to a gene: 9. There are 16 residues in the CDR3.

The chain couples TRBV29-1 to TRBJ2-1, with D unresolved. V lost 4 bases and J 2 bases, leaving 9 bases between the germline ends. The CDR3 has 13 residues. Germline CDR1 and CDR2: SQVTM and ANQGSEA. CDR3 bases: TGCAGCGTTGCGGCCACCCCCTACAATGAGCAGTTCTTC. This codes for CSVAATPYNEQFF.

This clone is medium-sized (0.01 to 0.1%) by share. V and J are TRBV11-3 and TRBJ1-2; D is possibly TRBD1 (6 bases). Trimming stripped 8 bases from V and 4 bases from J, with 23 bases between. CDR1 is SGHNT, CDR2 YENEEA, per germline. This CDR3 is 16 amino acids long. As DNA, the CDR3 is TGTGCCAGCGATTCCTATCAGGGGTCCCCCCTCTATGGCTACACCTTC. Translated, it gives CASDSYQGSPLYGYTF.

The chain joins TRBV19 to TRBJ2-3; D may be TRBD1 (6 bases). Trimming cost V 3 bases and J 2 bases, with 9 bases left between them. The CDR3 has 14 residues. Per the germline V gene, CDR1 is LNHDA and CDR2 is SQIVND (reference sequence). CDR3 nucleotides: TGTGCCAGTAGTATGGGGACACTCACAGATACGCAGTATTTT. Translated: CASSMGTLTDTQYF.

This clone showed up just a few times. This chain connects TRBV30 to TRBJ1-3; 9 bases are a match to TRBD1. Germline CDR1 and CDR2: GTSNPN and SVGIG (reference sequence). CDR3 length: 16 residues. Unmatched junction bases numbered 12, after V lost 5 bases and J lost 4 bases. The DNA for the CDR3 is TGTGCCTGGTCACCCGGGGACAGGGCTTCCGGAAACACCATATATTTT. As protein: CAWSPGDRASGNTIYF. Based on the CDR3 plus reference TRBV30 and TRBJ1-3, the full variable domain is SQTIHQWPATLVQPVGSPLSLECTVEGTSNPNLYWYRQAAGRGLQLLFYSVGIGQISSEVPQNLSASRPQDRQFILSSKKLLLSDSGFYLCAWSPGDRASGNTIYFGEGSWLTVV.

V usage is TRBV6-8 and J usage is TRBJ1-4; D remains unclear. The ends were cut back, 2 bases at V and 0 bases at J, with 4 bases in the middle. Germline V gene sequence: CDR1 MNHGY, CDR2 SAAAGT. This CDR3 region has 14 residues. The CDR3 region has the DNA TGTGCCAGCAGTTACCGAGCAACTAATGAAAAACTGTTTTTT. It specifies CASSYRATNEKLFF.

This chain links TRBV10-1 with TRBJ2-1, with 9 bases identical to TRBD2. The CDR3 is 15 residues long. J gave up 0 bases and V 6 bases, and 3 bases lay outside the gene matches. Germline V CDR1 and CDR2: WNHNN, SYGVQD (reference sequence). The CDR3 coding sequence is TGCGCCAGCAGCGATAGCGGGAGCTCCTACAATGAGCAGTTCTTC. The encoded protein is CASSDSGSSYNEQFF.

The chain has TRBV6-8 and TRBJ1-2; 8 positions match TRBD1. V was clipped by 6 bases and J by 4 bases; unmatched bases: 7. Germline loops: CDR1 MNHGY, CDR2 SAAAGT. The CDR3 extends over 14 amino acids. The CDR3 bases are TGTGCCAGCAGGAAATCGGGACAGGCCTATGGCTACACCTTC. It translates to CASRKSGQAYGYTF.

This clone was recorded a few times. The CDR3, as DNA: TGTGCCAGCAGTGAAGCGGGACGATCTAACTATGGCTACACCTTC. Its translation is CASSEAGRSNYGYTF. The gene calls are TRBV6-1 and TRBJ1-2; TRBD1 might be the D (5 bases). CDR1 is MNHNS and CDR2 is SASEGT in the germline V gene. There are 15 residues in the CDR3. Trimming removed 0 bases at V and 0 bases at J, with 8 bases between.

A few counts support this clone. The rearrangement links TRBV9 to TRBJ2-3; 11 nucleotides align to TRBD2. V lost 3 bases and J lost 2; bases outside the gene matches: 5. The length of the CDR3 is 16 residues. Germline V lookup: CDR1 SGDLS, CDR2 YYNGEE. Here the CDR3 reads CASSATSGGDTDTQYF. The CDR3 DNA follows: TGTGCCAGCAGCGCTACTAGCGGGGGCGACACAGATACGCAGTATTTT.

This clone was seen a handful of times. The DNA of the CDR3 is TGTGCCAGCAGCTTAGGCGGACAGGGGGGTCACACAGATACGCAGTATTTT. It is translated as CASSLGGQGGHTDTQYF. J is TRBJ2-3 and V is TRBV11-3; TRBD1 matches at 10 bases. The CDR3 sequence is 17 residues long. Per germline, CDR1 SGHNT and CDR2 YENEEA. J was trimmed by 2 bases and V by 1 base; bases with no gene match: 6.

This chain links TRBV6-8 with TRBJ2-7; perhaps D is TRBD1 or TRBD2 (5 bases each). This CDR3 spans 13 amino acids. V lost 7 bases and J 0 bases, leaving 10 bases between the germline ends. Germline values: CDR1 MNHGY, CDR2 SAAAGT. The CDR3 loop is CASTPGTSYEQYF. CDR3 bases: TGTGCCAGCACCCCGGGGACCTCCTACGAGCAGTACTTC.

V usage is TRBV29-1 and J usage is TRBJ2-7, with D maybe TRBD1 (6 bases). The V gene lost 7 bases and the J gene lost 2 bases, with 24 bases spanning the gap. Per the germline V gene, CDR1 is SQVTM and CDR2 is ANQGSEA. The CDR3 extends over 16 amino acids. The chain's CDR3 is CSGVLRKGESAYEQYF. The CDR3 coding sequence is TGCAGCGGAGTCCTTCGGAAGGGGGAGTCAGCCTACGAGCAGTACTTC.

This clone appeared a few times. J is TRBJ2-7 and V is TRBV15; 10 bases map to TRBD1. This CDR3 region has 14 residues. Germline CDR1 LNHNV, CDR2 YYDKDF (reference sequence). The trim removed 5 bases at V and 4 bases at J, leaving 5 bases unmatched. The chain's CDR3 is CATSVRDRGYEQYF. CDR3 sequence (DNA): TGTGCCACCAGCGTCCGGGACAGGGGTTACGAGCAGTACTTC.

This chain uses TRBV5-1 with TRBJ1-5; perhaps TRBD1 as D (6 bases). The CDR3 runs 14 residues. V was shortened by 4 bases and J by 4 bases, with 12 bases between the two germline ends. Germline CDR1 SGHRS, CDR2 YFSETQ. The CDR3 sequence is CASSETGHNQPQHF. The CDR3 coding sequence is TGCGCCAGCAGCGAGACGGGACATAATCAGCCCCAGCATTTT.

This clone was observed a handful of times. This chain links TRBV27 with TRBJ2-1; a weak D match, TRBD1 (6 bases). The CDR3 has 16 amino acids. Germline lookup yields CDR1 MNHEY and CDR2 SMNVEV (reference sequence). Deletions cut 3 bases from V and 1 base from J, with 13 bases between. DNA of the CDR3: TGTGCCAGCAGTTTTAGGATTGGACAGTCCTACAATGAGCAGTTCTTC. Translating gives CASSFRIGQSYNEQFF.

The chain has TRBV11-3 and TRBJ2-1; TRBD1 might be the D (5 bases). The CDR3 length is 15 residues. CDR1 SGHNT and CDR2 YENEEA come from the germline V gene. The ends were cut back, 7 bases at V and 6 bases at J, with 19 bases in the middle. The CDR3 protein is CASTEGASRGNEQFF. CDR3 sequence (DNA): TGTGCCAGCACCGAAGGGGCGTCAAGGGGCAATGAGCAGTTCTTC.

The V call is TRBV19, the J call TRBJ2-7, with D perhaps matching TRBD1 or TRBD2 (5 bases each). Germline V gene lookup returns CDR1 LNHDA and CDR2 SQIVND (reference sequence). This CDR3 is built from 13 residues. V was clipped by 6 bases and J by 4 bases, with 13 bases between them. CDR3 sequence: CASSWPGAYEQYF. CDR3 nucleotides: TGTGCCAGTAGCTGGCCCGGGGCGTACGAGCAGTACTTC.

CDR3 loop: CASSGQGPQPQHF. CDR3 DNA: TGTGCCAGTTCCGGACAGGGACCCCAGCCCCAGCATTTT. This chain uses TRBV19 with TRBJ1-5; 8 bases match TRBD1. V lost 8 bases, J lost 7 bases, and 7 bases stayed unmatched. This CDR3 contains 13 residues. Germline loops: CDR1 LNHDA, CDR2 SQIVND (reference sequence). The full variable domain, with the rest looked up from reference TRBV19 and TRBJ1-5, is DGGITQSPKYLFRKEGQNVTLSCEQNLNHDAMYWYRQDPGQGLRLIYYSQIVNDFQKGDIAEGYSVSREKKESFPLTVTSAQKNPTAFYLCASSGQGPQPQHFGDGTRLSIL.

The CDR3 here is CATNRQGGNTEAFF. As DNA, the CDR3 is TGTGCCACAAACCGACAGGGCGGAAACACTGAAGCTTTCTTT. The chain joins TRBV15 to TRBJ1-1; TRBD1 matches at 7 bases. V gave up 9 bases and J gave up 2 bases; unmatched junction bases: 9. The germline V gene encodes CDR1 LNHNV and CDR2 YYDKDF (reference sequence). This CDR3 comprises 14 residues. The whole variable domain, filled in from reference TRBV15 and TRBJ1-1, reads DAMVIQNPRYQVTQFGKPVTLSCSQTLNHNVMYWYQQKSSQAPKLLFHYYDKDFNNEADTPDNFQSRRPNTSFCFLDIRSPGLGDTAMYLCATNRQGGNTEAFFGQGTRLTVV.

In its sample, this clone was seen a few times. The genes are TRBV6-8 and TRBJ2-5, with D perhaps matching TRBD2 (7 bases). Per the germline V gene, CDR1 is MNHGY and CDR2 is SAAAGT. This CDR3 is 13 amino acids long. Trimming removed 6 bases at V and 8 bases at J, with 16 bases between. CDR3 loop: CASREGGVGTQYF. The CDR3 DNA is TGTGCCAGCAGAGAAGGGGGGGTGGGAACCCAGTACTTC.

The rearrangement links TRBV29-1 to TRBJ2-1; 11 nucleotides line up with TRBD1. Losses at the gene ends were 3 bases for V and 7 bases for J; bases not matched to a gene: 11. Germline values: CDR1 SQVTM, CDR2 ANQGSEA. The CDR3 is 16 residues long. The CDR3 DNA sequence: TGCAGCGTTGATGGGCCCGGGACAGGGGGGGGAAATGAGCAGTTCTTC. Protein product: CSVDGPGTGGGNEQFF.